This is a list of T cell receptor beta chains from one sample in a study of shared clonotypes between healthy human individuals. Sequencing was performed with immunoSEQ multiplex PCR; in TCRdb, only in-frame clones are kept and a portion is missing. The table records a few million clones, more than 90% of them present only once. The specimen was naive CD4+ T cells sorted from blood. These receptors came from a man aged 18 to 30 in good health. Each CDR3 is given without its conserved first and last residue. The order of the fields is J gene, V gene, CDR3 protein.

J gene: TRBJ1-6; V gene: TRBV10-3; CDR3 protein: AIRDRVFSPLH
J gene: TRBJ2-5; V gene: TRBV10-3; CDR3 protein: AIRGVQETQY
J gene: TRBJ2-7; V gene: TRBV19; CDR3 protein: ASSMRVEEYYEQY
J gene: TRBJ2-7; V gene: TRBV10-3; CDR3 protein: AISGGTRTYEQY
J gene: TRBJ1-5; V gene: TRBV18; CDR3 protein: ASSPQGVNQPQH
J gene: TRBJ1-5; V gene: TRBV28; CDR3 protein: ASRLRPLMPQH
J gene: TRBJ1-4; V gene: TRBV27; CDR3 protein: ASSLGQGVNEKLF
J gene: TRBJ2-2; V gene: TRBV7-2; CDR3 protein: ASSLNGGGNTGELF
J gene: TRBJ1-2; V gene: TRBV6-6; CDR3 protein: ASSTPKSRYGYT
J gene: TRBJ1-1; V gene: TRBV5-8; CDR3 protein: ASSFITEAF
J gene: TRBJ2-7; V gene: TRBV6-1; CDR3 protein: ASTEDRVAYEQY
J gene: TRBJ2-6; V gene: TRBV19; CDR3 protein: ASNKGASGANVLT
J gene: TRBJ1-5; V gene: TRBV4-1; CDR3 protein: ASSQAQGTQPQH
J gene: TRBJ1-2; V gene: TRBV28; CDR3 protein: ASSLGGARADLGYT
J gene: TRBJ1-1; V gene: TRBV7-9; CDR3 protein: ASSSQGATEAF
J gene: TRBJ1-4; V gene: TRBV6-5; CDR3 protein: ASSYPLGEKLF
J gene: TRBJ1-1; V gene: TRBV28; CDR3 protein: ASSEVGSWSEAF
J gene: TRBJ2-7; V gene: TRBV18; CDR3 protein: ASSATGLLYEQY
J gene: TRBJ2-7; V gene: TRBV9; CDR3 protein: ASSPQGLPFYEQY
J gene: TRBJ2-7; V gene: TRBV20-1; CDR3 protein: SAPSSYEQY
J gene: TRBJ2-7; V gene: TRBV28; CDR3 protein: ASTTAGTGLKNEQY
J gene: TRBJ1-6; V gene: TRBV7-6; CDR3 protein: ASSLAPEGGSPLH
J gene: TRBJ2-7; V gene: TRBV27; CDR3 protein: ASSGDNSYEQY
J gene: TRBJ2-5; V gene: TRBV6-5; CDR3 protein: ASSNSEETQY
J gene: TRBJ1-5; V gene: TRBV2; CDR3 protein: ASSEAGGPNQPQH
J gene: TRBJ2-7; V gene: TRBV5-1; CDR3 protein: ASSLAGQGAHEQY